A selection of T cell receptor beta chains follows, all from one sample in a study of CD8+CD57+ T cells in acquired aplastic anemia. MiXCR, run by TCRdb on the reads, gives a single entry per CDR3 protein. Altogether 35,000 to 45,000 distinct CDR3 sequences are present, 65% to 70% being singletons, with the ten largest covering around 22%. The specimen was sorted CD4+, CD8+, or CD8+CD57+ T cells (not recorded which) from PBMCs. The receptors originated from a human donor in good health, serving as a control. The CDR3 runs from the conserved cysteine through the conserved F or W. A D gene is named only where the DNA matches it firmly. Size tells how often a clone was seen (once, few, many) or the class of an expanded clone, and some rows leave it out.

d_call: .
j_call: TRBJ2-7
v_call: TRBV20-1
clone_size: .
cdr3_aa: CSARKTGGAEQYF
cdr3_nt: TGCAGTGCTAGAAAGACAGGAGGGGCCGAGCAGTACTTC

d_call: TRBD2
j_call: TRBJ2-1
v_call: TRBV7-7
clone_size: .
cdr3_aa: CASSVSGTSGEQFF
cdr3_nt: TGTGCCAGCAGCGTGTCCGGGACTAGCGGTGAGCAGTTCTTC

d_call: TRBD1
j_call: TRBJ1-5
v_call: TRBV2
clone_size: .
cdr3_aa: CASSSDRTYQPQHF
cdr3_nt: TGTGCCAGCAGTTCGGACAGGACATATCAGCCCCAGCATTTT

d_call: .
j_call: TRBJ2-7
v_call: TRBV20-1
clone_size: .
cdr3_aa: CSAREDTQTYEQYF
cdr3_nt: TGCAGTGCTAGAGAGGACACCCAAACCTACGAGCAGTACTTC

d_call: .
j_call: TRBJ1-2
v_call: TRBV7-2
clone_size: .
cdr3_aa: CASSPPNYGYTF
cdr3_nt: TGTGCCAGCAGCCCCCCTAACTATGGCTACACCTTC

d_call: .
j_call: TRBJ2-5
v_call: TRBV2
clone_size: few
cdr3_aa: CASTLRTVRQETQYF
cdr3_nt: TGTGCCAGCACCCTCCGGACTGTACGCCAAGAGACCCAGTACTTC

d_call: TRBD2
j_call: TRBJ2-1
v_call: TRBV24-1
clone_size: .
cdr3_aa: CATVGTSGVLPYEQFF
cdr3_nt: TGTGCCACCGTTGGGACTAGCGGGGTCCTGCCGTATGAGCAGTTCTTC

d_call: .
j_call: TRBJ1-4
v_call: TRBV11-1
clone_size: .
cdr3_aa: CASSQSPTEVGEKLFF
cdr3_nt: TGTGCCAGCAGCCAATCCCCGACAGAAGTAGGAGAAAAACTGTTTTTT

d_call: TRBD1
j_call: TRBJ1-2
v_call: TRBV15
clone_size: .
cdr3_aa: CATSRGTGGYGYTF
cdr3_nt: TGTGCCACCAGCAGAGGGACAGGGGGGTATGGCTACACCTTC

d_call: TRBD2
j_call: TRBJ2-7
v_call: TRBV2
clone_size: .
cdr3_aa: CASSLNSGGGYEQYF
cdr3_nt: TGTGCCAGCAGTTTAAATAGCGGGGGGGGCTACGAGCAGTACTTC

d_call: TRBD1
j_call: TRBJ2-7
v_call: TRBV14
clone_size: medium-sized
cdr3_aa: CASSHHRGRYEQYF
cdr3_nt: TGTGCCAGCAGCCATCACAGGGGGCGGTACGAGCAGTACTTC

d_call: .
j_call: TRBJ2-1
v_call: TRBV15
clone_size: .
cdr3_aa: CATSRDGGGYNEQFF
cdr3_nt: TGTGCCACCAGCAGAGACGGGGGCGGGTACAATGAGCAGTTCTTC

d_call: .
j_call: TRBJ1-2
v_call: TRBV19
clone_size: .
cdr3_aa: CASSTTPGGSVGGYTF
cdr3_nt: TGTGCCAGTAGTACCACACCCGGAGGCTCGGTTGGTGGCTACACCTTC